This record looks at one T cell receptor (beta chain) sequence and its context. The study ran its PCR with 60 Vbeta and 13 Jbeta primers. Sequenced by immunoSEQ multiplex PCR; TCRdb stores in-frame clones only, minus some. The sample contains 100,000 to 150,000 clones, around two thirds of which appear only once. These data are taken from a study of cytomegalovirus exposure and HLA in healthy donors. Germline V gene sequence: CDR1 KGHSH, CDR2 LQKENI. V was trimmed by 2 bases and J by 8 bases, leaving 12 bases between them. This CDR3 has 13 amino acids. What was sequenced was PBMCs. This TCR came from a man in his fifties or sixties in good health and CMV-seropositive. The rearrangement uses TRBV18 and TRBJ1-2; D ambiguous. The CDR3 loop reads CASSPSGVRGYTF. The DNA for the CDR3 is TGTGCCAGCTCACCAAGCGGGGTGCGGGGCTACACCTTC. The full variable domain, completed using reference TRBV18 and TRBJ1-2, is NAGVMQNPRHLVRRRGQEARLRCSPMKGHSHVYWYRQLPEEGLKFMVYLQKENIIDESGMPKERFSAEFPKEGPSILRIQQVVRGDSAAYFCASSPSGVRGYTFGSGTRLTVV.